This record covers a single T cell receptor beta chain. The sample comes from a study of blood T cell repertoires in COVID-19. Study as a whole: Italy, Spain and the United States were the sources of the convalescent and acute COVID-19 samples. PBMCs, B-cell-depleted T cells, or T cells provided the cDNA or gDNA that made up the material.

Per the study methods: From reference gene primer amplification, estimates of nucleated cell counts were derived. TCRdb's copy holds only in-frame clones and misses some; the assay was immunoSEQ multiplex PCR. The V and J calls and clone size are taken from that table; D and trimming were inferred from the DNA. The repertoire holds 15,000 to 20,000 clones, almost 85% seen once, with approximately 25% in the top ten. What was sequenced was peripheral blood. This receptor was taken from a woman between 65 and 79 years old with active COVID-19.

Here the CDR3 reads CASRASGEGSPLHF. CDR3 coding DNA: TGTGCCAGCAGAGCTTCGGGGGAAGGTTCACCCCTCCACTTT. The chain links TRBV27 to TRBJ1-6; a possible D gene is TRBD1 (5 bases). Germline V CDR1 and CDR2: MNHEY, SMNVEV (reference sequence). The V end lost 6 bases, the J end lost 9 bases, and 15 bases lay between the germline ends. The CDR3 contains 14 residues.